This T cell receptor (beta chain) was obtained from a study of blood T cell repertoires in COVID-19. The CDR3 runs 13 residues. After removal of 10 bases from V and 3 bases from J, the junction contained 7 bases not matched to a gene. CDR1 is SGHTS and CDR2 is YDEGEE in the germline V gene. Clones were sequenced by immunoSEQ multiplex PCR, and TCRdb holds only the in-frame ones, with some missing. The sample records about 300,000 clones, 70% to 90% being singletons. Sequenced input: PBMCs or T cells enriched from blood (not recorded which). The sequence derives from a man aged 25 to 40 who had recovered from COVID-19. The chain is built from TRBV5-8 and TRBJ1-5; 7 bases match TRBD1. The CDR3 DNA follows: TGTGCCTCGACAGGGTGGGACAATCAGCCCCAGCATTTT. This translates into CASTGWDNQPQHF.